This T cell receptor (beta chain) emerged from a study of early T cells in non-severe SARS-CoV-2 infection. This clonotype occurred a few times. This CDR3 contains 18 residues. Germline V gives CDR1 SGHAT, CDR2 FQNNGV. V dropped 5 bases and J dropped 0; count of bases not matched to a gene: 8. TCRdb re-called the 5' RACE reads through MiXCR, storing one row per CDR3 protein. The sample carries 60,000 to 75,000 distinct CDR3 sequences, 4% to 6% recorded once. The sequenced sample was whole blood, obtained at baseline. This receptor was obtained from an adult who was a healthcare worker with PCR-confirmed SARS-CoV-2 infection or an uninfected control (not recorded which). The donor label of this sample is uncertain. The chain is built from TRBV11-2 and TRBJ2-2, with 11 bases that match TRBD2. CDR3 protein: CASSEITSGGPNTGELFF. The CDR3 bases are TGTGCCAGCAGCGAGATTACTAGCGGGGGTCCGAACACCGGGGAGCTGTTTTTT.